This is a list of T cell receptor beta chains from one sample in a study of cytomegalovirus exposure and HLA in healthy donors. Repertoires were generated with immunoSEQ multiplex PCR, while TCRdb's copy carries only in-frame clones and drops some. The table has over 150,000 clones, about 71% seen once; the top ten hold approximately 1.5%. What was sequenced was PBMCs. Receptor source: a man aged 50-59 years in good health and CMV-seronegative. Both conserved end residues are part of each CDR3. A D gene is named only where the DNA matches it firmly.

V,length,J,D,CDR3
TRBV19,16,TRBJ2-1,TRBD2,CASSKPPRGAYNEQFF
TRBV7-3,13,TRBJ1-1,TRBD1,CASSRGTDTEAFF
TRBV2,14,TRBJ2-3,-,CAGTAGPEGYAQYF
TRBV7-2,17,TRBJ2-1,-,CASSPLPIPSMYNEQFF
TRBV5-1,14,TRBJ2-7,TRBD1,CASNGGTEGHEQYF
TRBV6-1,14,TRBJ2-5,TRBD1,CASRTQGARETQYF
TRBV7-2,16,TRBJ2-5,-,CASSLMAGVGVETQYF
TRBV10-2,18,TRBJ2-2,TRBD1,CASSELLRGGPITGELFF
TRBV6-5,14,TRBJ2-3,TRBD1,CVSSTGQGTDTQYF
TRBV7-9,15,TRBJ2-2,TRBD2,CASSIQRENTGELFF
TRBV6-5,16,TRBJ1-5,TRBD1,CASSSGQGGFVAPQHF
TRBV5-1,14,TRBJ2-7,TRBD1,CASSLGQGGNEQYF
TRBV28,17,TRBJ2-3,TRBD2,CASSPRAGSGGTDTQYF
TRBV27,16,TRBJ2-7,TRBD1,CASSLYGQGAINEQYF
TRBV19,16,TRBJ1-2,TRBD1,CASSTRQGRGYYGYTF
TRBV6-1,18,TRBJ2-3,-,CASSERALALPSTDTQYF
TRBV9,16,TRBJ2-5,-,CASSVGTQGGQETQYF
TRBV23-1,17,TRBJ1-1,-,CASSPLLPRGGTTAAFF